This TCR beta chain originates from a study of T cell changes during pregnancy in multiple sclerosis. TCRdb's table, derived via immunoSEQ multiplex PCR, lists solely in-frame clones and lacks some. The sample yields about 87,000 clones, 85% to 95% seen once. This CDR3 spans 14 amino acids. CDR1 is MDHEN and CDR2 is SYDVKM in the germline V gene. V gave up 3 bases and J gave up 8 bases; unmatched junction bases: 6. The TCR originated in a female donor in good health, enrolled as a control in a pregnancy study. This specimen consisted of peripheral blood, obtained in the third trimester of pregnancy. The chain is built from TRBV28 and TRBJ1-3; TRBD1 matches at 8 bases. This chain's CDR3 is CASSLFRGRDTIYF. In DNA, the CDR3 is TGTGCCAGCAGTTTGTTCAGGGGGCGGGACACCATATATTTT.